A single sample gave rise to the 26 T cell receptor beta chains below, sequenced in a study of cytomegalovirus exposure and HLA in healthy donors. Some clones are missing from TCRdb's copy, which holds only in-frame ones; the method was immunoSEQ multiplex PCR. The table has about 130,000 clones, under 90% seen once. Material for sequencing was PBMCs. These receptors came from a young man in good health and CMV-seronegative.

The CDR3, as DNA: TGCAGCGTTGAAACAGGGCACGGTGGCTACACCTTC. The encoded protein is CSVETGHGGYTF. The rearrangement links TRBV29-1 to TRBJ1-2; weak D call: TRBD1 (6 bases). V was shortened by 2 bases and J by 7 bases, with 11 bases between the two germline ends. The germline gives CDR1 SQVTM, CDR2 ANQGSEA. CDR3 length: 12 residues.

The chain carries TRBV11-2 and TRBJ2-7; D is possibly TRBD2 (5 bases). The CDR3 totals 14 residues. Germline V gives CDR1 SGHAT, CDR2 FQNNGV. The V gene lost 0 bases and the J gene lost 4 bases, with 10 bases spanning the gap. The CDR3 loop is CASSLDPGSYEQYF. In DNA form, the CDR3 reads TGTGCCAGCAGCTTAGACCCTGGGAGTTACGAGCAGTACTTC. The full variable domain, its missing parts supplied by reference TRBV11-2 and TRBJ2-7, is EAGVAQSPRYKIIEKRQSVAFWCNPISGHATLYWYQQILGQGPKLLIQFQNNGVVDDSQLPKDRFSAERLKGVDSTLKIQPAKLEDSAVYLCASSLDPGSYEQYFGPGTRLTVT.

V and J are TRBV27 and TRBJ1-6, with 7 bases matching TRBD1. This CDR3 has 17 amino acids. V dropped 0 bases and J dropped 6; count of bases not matched to a gene: 8. Germline lookup yields CDR1 MNHEY and CDR2 SMNVEV (reference sequence). For the CDR3, the DNA is TGTGCCAGCAGTTTATCTGTCTGGACAGGATCTAATTCACCCCTCCACTTT. This translates into CASSLSVWTGSNSPLHF.

The chain has TRBV18 and TRBJ1-1, with D tentatively TRBD1 (5 bases). This CDR3 is built from 14 residues. CDR1 is KGHSH, CDR2 LQKENI, per germline. V dropped 5 bases and J dropped 5 bases, with 15 bases sitting between them. CDR3 residues: CASSSTEVGTEAFF. Here the CDR3 DNA reads TGTGCCAGCTCATCGACAGAGGTGGGAACTGAAGCTTTCTTT.

The chain carries TRBV5-1 and TRBJ2-1; 7 bases are shared with TRBD2. Germline-derived CDR1 and CDR2 are SGHRS and YFSETQ. This CDR3 is 14 amino acids long. V dropped 0 bases and J dropped 5; count of bases not matched to a gene: 2. CDR3 DNA sequence: TGCGCCAGCAGCTTGGGGCTAGCGGACAATGAGCAGTTCTTC. This codes for CASSLGLADNEQFF.

This clone was detected a few times. The CDR3 loop reads CASSFGLAGGHSPLHF. The CDR3 DNA reads as TGCGCCAGCAGCTTTGGCTTGGCAGGGGGCCATTCACCCCTCCACTTT. The rearrangement joins TRBV5-1 to TRBJ1-6, with 8 bases lining up with TRBD1. Germline CDR1 and CDR2: SGHRS and YFSETQ. The CDR3 has 16 residues. V lost 2 bases, J lost 8 bases, and 9 bases stayed unmatched.

This chain uses TRBV21-1 with TRBJ2-7; the D call of TRBD1 is as the table states it, not checked on the DNA. TRBV21-1 is recorded as a pseudogene. There are 19 residues in the CDR3. The CDR3: CASSKKSPRTGAASYEQYF. CDR3 bases: TGTGCCAGCAGCAAAAAGAGTCCCAGGACAGGGGCCGCATCCTACGAGCAGTACTTC.

This clone showed up just once. V usage is TRBV6-5 and J usage is TRBJ2-7; weak D call: TRBD1 (6 bases). This CDR3 comprises 14 residues. CDR1 and CDR2 (germline): MNHEY, SVGAGI. The V and J ends lost 6 bases and 5 bases respectively, with 17 bases between them. The CDR3 region has the DNA TGTGCCAGCAGCCTCATCAGGGGTTACGACGAGCAGTACTTC. Encoded protein: CASSLIRGYDEQYF.

The chain couples TRBV5-1 to TRBJ1-2; possibly TRBD1 for D (5 bases). CDR1 is SGHRS, CDR2 YFSETQ, per germline. V was clipped by 0 bases and J by 8 bases, with 11 bases between them. This CDR3 is built from 13 residues. CDR3: CASSLEQGRGYTF. The CDR3 DNA reads TGCGCCAGCAGCTTGGAGCAGGGAAGAGGCTACACCTTC. Full variable domain (rest looked up from reference TRBV5-1 and TRBJ1-2): KAGVTQTPRYLIKTRGQQVTLSCSPISGHRSVSWYQQTPGQGLQFLFEYFSETQRNKGNFPGRFSGRQFSNSRSEMNVSTLELGDSALYLCASSLEQGRGYTFGSGTRLTVV.

This chain uses TRBV27 with TRBJ1-4; D is perhaps TRBD1 (5 bases). V lost 7 bases, J lost 0 bases, and 9 bases lay in between. The CDR3 has 14 residues. CDR1 and CDR2 from the germline V gene are MNHEY and SMNVEV (reference sequence). The CDR3 nucleotides are TGTGCCAGCAAAGGAGGGGCAACTAATGAAAAACTGTTTTTT. Its translation: CASKGGATNEKLFF. Full variable domain (outside the CDR3, taken from reference TRBV27 and TRBJ1-4): EAQVTQNPRYLITVTGKKLTVTCSQNMNHEYMSWYRQDPGLGLRQIYYSMNVEVTDKGDVPEGYKVSRKEKRNFPLILESPSPNQTSLYFCASKGGATNEKLFFGSGTQLSVL.

The genes are TRBV2 and TRBJ2-3; 10 nucleotides match TRBD2. The CDR3 runs 17 residues. The V segment lost 5 bases and the J segment 2 bases; nucleotides outside the gene matches: 10. Germline lookup yields CDR1 SNHLY and CDR2 FYNNEI. As DNA, the CDR3 is TGTGCCAGCAGTAACGTTACTAGCGGGGCCCCCACAGATACGCAGTATTTT. It encodes CASSNVTSGAPTDTQYF.

The chain carries TRBV11-3 and TRBJ2-1, with 7 bases fitting TRBD1. Looked up from germline, CDR1 is SGHNT and CDR2 is YENEEA. The CDR3 sequence is 13 residues long. Trimming cost V 5 bases and J 5 bases; bases outside gene matches: 3. The CDR3 spells CASSQGTDNEQFF. CDR3 sequence (DNA): TGTGCCAGCAGCCAGGGGACAGACAATGAGCAGTTCTTC. Full variable domain (rest looked up from reference TRBV11-3 and TRBJ2-1): EAGVVQSPRYKIIEKKQPVAFWCNPISGHNTLYWYLQNLGQGPELLIRYENEEAVDDSQLPKDRFSAERLKGVDSTLKIQPAELGDSAVYLCASSQGTDNEQFFGPGTRLTVL.

The chain carries TRBV29-1 and TRBJ1-1; D ambiguous. Germline CDR1 reads SQVTM; CDR2 reads ANQGSEA. V lost 1 base, J lost 7 bases, and 7 bases lay in between. The CDR3 totals 11 residues. CDR3 bases: TGCAGCGTTGAAGTACAGAATGAAGCTTTCTTT. This encodes CSVEVQNEAFF. The full variable domain, in which reference TRBV29-1 and TRBJ1-1 provide the parts outside the CDR3, is SAVISQKPSRDICQRGTSLTIQCQVDSQVTMMFWYRQQPGQSLTLIATANQGSEATYESGFVIDKFPISRPNLTFSTLTVSNMSPEDSSIYLCSVEVQNEAFFGQGTRLTVV.

The chain is built from TRBV5-6 and TRBJ2-5; D unclear. V was shortened by 0 bases and J by 3 bases, with 6 bases between the two germline ends. This CDR3 has 13 amino acids. The germline gives CDR1 SGHDT, CDR2 YYEEEE. CDR3 DNA: TGTGCCAGCAGCTTGGTAGCCGAAGAGACCCAGTACTTC. This encodes CASSLVAEETQYF.

This rearrangement joins TRBV7-2 to TRBJ2-3; D possibly corresponds to TRBD2 (6 bases). Per germline, CDR1 SGHTA and CDR2 FQGNSA. The V end lost 8 bases, the J end lost 0 bases, and 15 bases lay between the germline ends. The CDR3 runs 15 residues. The CDR3 nucleotides read TGTGCCAGCCGCTGGGGACTGCGAAGCACAGATACGCAGTATTTT. This translates into CASRWGLRSTDTQYF.

The chain couples TRBV27 to TRBJ2-3; D perhaps matches TRBD1 (5 bases). CDR1 is MNHEY and CDR2 is SMNVEV in the germline V gene (reference sequence). The V and J ends lost 2 bases and 5 bases respectively, with 8 bases between them. CDR3 size: 13 residues. CDR3 in amino acids: CASSLPDRDTQYF. CDR3 bases: TGTGCCAGCAGTTTACCTGACAGAGATACGCAGTATTTT.

The gene calls are TRBV6-5 and TRBJ2-7, with D possibly being TRBD2 (5 bases). Germline CDR1 MNHEY, CDR2 SVGAGI. The CDR3 extends over 14 amino acids. Trimming removed 6 bases at V and 1 base at J, with 13 bases between. The CDR3 protein is CASRRGRESYEQYF. The CDR3 coding sequence is TGTGCCAGCAGACGAGGACGGGAATCCTACGAGCAGTACTTC.

V and J are TRBV25-1 and TRBJ2-5; 9 positions agree with TRBD2. CDR1 MGHDK and CDR2 SYGVNS come from the germline V gene. This CDR3 has 15 amino acids. Trimming removed 4 bases from V and 5 bases from J; junction bases left unmatched: 8. This CDR3 is CASSGSSGILETQYF. The CDR3, as DNA: TGTGCCAGCAGTGGATCTAGCGGGATTCTTGAGACCCAGTACTTC.

CDR3 nucleotide sequence: TGTGCCACCCGACCACCGACAGGGGACGGGACCCAGTACTTC. Translation gives CATRPPTGDGTQYF. V and J are TRBV7-9 and TRBJ2-5; 8 nucleotides match TRBD1. The ends lost 10 bases at V and 7 bases at J; junction bases unmatched: 14. CDR3 length equals 14 residues. Per germline, CDR1 SEHNR and CDR2 FQNEAQ (reference sequence).

The sample holds one count of this clone. This sequence joins TRBV11-1 and TRBJ2-7; D is perhaps TRBD1 (6 bases). The V gene's germline CDR1 is SGHAT and CDR2 FQDESV (reference sequence). There are 13 residues in the CDR3. V dropped 5 bases and J dropped 3 bases, with 11 bases sitting between them. The CDR3 protein is CASSRTEGYEQYF. The CDR3 coding sequence is TGTGCCAGCAGCCGGACAGAGGGCTACGAGCAGTACTTC.

The chain has TRBV14 and TRBJ2-1; 12 nucleotides agree with TRBD1. The germline V gene encodes CDR1 SGHDN and CDR2 FVKESK. CDR3 length: 15 amino acids. After removal of 3 bases from V and 9 bases from J, the junction contained 6 bases not matched to a gene. This CDR3 reads CASSQRGTGGGEQFF. CDR3 sequence (DNA): TGTGCCAGCAGCCAGAGAGGGACAGGGGGCGGTGAGCAGTTCTTC.

The chain uses TRBV29-1 and TRBJ1-2; TRBD1 matches at 9 bases. The CDR3 is 13 residues long. J was trimmed by 3 bases and V by 6 bases; bases with no gene match: 5. Germline loops: CDR1 SQVTM, CDR2 ANQGSEA. The CDR3 bases are TGCAGCGTCCGGGACAGGGAGTACTATGGCTACACCTTC. Amino acid sequence: CSVRDREYYGYTF.

This clone was seen once. The chain is built from TRBV6-1 and TRBJ2-2; the match to TRBD1 covers 8 bases. This CDR3 region has 16 residues. With 3 bases clipped from V and 4 bases from J, the junction kept 7 bases outside the gene matches. CDR1 MNHNS and CDR2 SASEGT come from the germline V gene. CDR3 in DNA: TGTGCCAGCAGTGACCCGCAGGGGGCGTCCACCGGGGAGCTGTTTTTT. This translates into CASSDPQGASTGELFF.

This sequence joins TRBV25-1 and TRBJ1-1; 8 nucleotides align to TRBD1. V was clipped by 6 bases and J by 2 bases; unmatched bases: 2. The CDR3 is 13 amino acids. CDR1 MGHDK and CDR2 SYGVNS come from the germline V gene. CDR3 DNA: TGTGCCAGCAGCCCAGGGGGCAACACTGAAGCTTTCTTT. Translating gives CASSPGGNTEAFF.

The chain couples TRBV7-9 to TRBJ2-7, with 8 bases matching TRBD1. The CDR3 spans 14 residues. With V trimmed by 5 bases and J by 6 bases, 9 bases remained unmatched. Germline V gives CDR1 SEHNR, CDR2 FQNEAQ (reference sequence). CDR3 coding DNA: TGTGCCAGCAGCCCGTGGACAGGGAACTCCGAGCAGTACTTC. Encoded protein: CASSPWTGNSEQYF. The full variable domain, rest sourced from reference TRBV7-9 and TRBJ2-7, is DTGVSQNPRHKITKRGQNVTFRCDPISEHNRLYWYRQTLGQGPEFLTYFQNEAQLEKSRLLSDRFSAERPKGSFSTLEIQRTEQGDSAMYLCASSPWTGNSEQYFGPGTRLTVT.

The chain couples TRBV7-6 to TRBJ2-7; no clear D gene. Trimming cost V 3 bases and J 3 bases, with 6 bases left between them. Germline V gene data show CDR1 as SGHVS and CDR2 as FNYEAQ. There are 12 residues in the CDR3. In nucleotides, the CDR3 is TGTGCCAGCAGCTTGAATAGCTACGAGCAGTACTTC. Residues: CASSLNSYEQYF.